What follows is one T cell receptor (beta chain) and its context. Its antigen remains unidentified. This sample is part of a study of shared clonotypes between healthy human individuals. The study, taken as a whole, reports: Naive subsets generally had larger estimated richness than memory subsets. The sharing of about 5% of naive CD4 clonotypes was seen across a handful of donors.

In the study's own analysis: ImmunoSEQ only sent back junction sequences with no quality scores, so filtering was done differently. Generated by immunoSEQ multiplex PCR, the TCRdb table keeps only in-frame clones and is missing some. That table furnishes V, J and clone size, whereas the DNA furnished D and trimming. The sample records 1 million to 1.3 million clones, about four fifths being singletons. The sequence was collected from a man aged 18 to 35 in good health. Some clones in this sample may be carry-over from other donors' samples. Sample: memory CD4+ T cells from PBMCs. Indicated subset: CD45RA-negative fraction.

This chain's CDR3 is CASSEQVGQPQHF. CDR3 in DNA: TGTGCCAGCTCCGAGCAGGTTGGCCAGCCCCAGCATTTT. The chain joins TRBV18 to TRBJ1-5, with D uncertain. The V end lost 6 bases, the J end lost 7 bases, and 13 bases lay between the germline ends. CDR3 length: 13 amino acids. Germline V gene sequence: CDR1 KGHSH, CDR2 LQKENI.